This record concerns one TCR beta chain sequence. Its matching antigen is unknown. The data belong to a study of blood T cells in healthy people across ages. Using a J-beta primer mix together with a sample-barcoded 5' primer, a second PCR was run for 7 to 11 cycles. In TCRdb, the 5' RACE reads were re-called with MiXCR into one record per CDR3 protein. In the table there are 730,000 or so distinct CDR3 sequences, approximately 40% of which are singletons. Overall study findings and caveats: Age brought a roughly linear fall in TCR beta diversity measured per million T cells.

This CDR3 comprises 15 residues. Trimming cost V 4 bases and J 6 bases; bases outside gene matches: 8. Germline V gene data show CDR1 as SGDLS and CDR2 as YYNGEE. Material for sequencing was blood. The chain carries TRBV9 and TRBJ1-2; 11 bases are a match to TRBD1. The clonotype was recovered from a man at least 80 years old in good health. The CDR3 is CASSLRTGGVDGYTF. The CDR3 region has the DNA TGTGCCAGCAGCCTACGGACAGGGGGCGTCGATGGCTACACCTTC.